This T cell receptor (beta chain) was identified in a study of blood T cell repertoires in COVID-19. Assay: immunoSEQ multiplex PCR; the TCRdb copy retains only in-frame clones and omits some. The data show under 300,000 clones, 86% seen once. The length of the CDR3 is 17 residues. The ends lost 5 bases at V and 4 bases at J; junction bases unmatched: 9. Germline V gene lookup returns CDR1 MDHEN and CDR2 SYDVKM. The sequence was obtained from a woman in her sixties or seventies with COVID-19, enrolled during active disease. The chain has TRBV28 and TRBJ2-5, with 14 bases matching TRBD2. The sequencing sample was made of peripheral blood. CDR3 amino acids: CASSAPGLAGVTETQYF. The CDR3 nucleotides are TGTGCCAGCAGTGCCCCGGGACTAGCGGGGGTAACAGAGACCCAGTACTTC.